The entry below gives a single TCR beta chain sequence along with its context. Its antigen target is currently unknown. Base qualities are missing; no much larger clone stands one base away. These data originate in a study of T cell responses to AZD1222 COVID-19 vaccine (dated by TCRdb to the early 2020s). Background for the entire study: Because spike-specific TCR depth and breadth did not differ between the two schedules, AZD1222 recipients who got a second dose at roughly 4 weeks were pooled with those who got a second dose at roughly 12 weeks. Enrollment into the trials was organized by age into subgroups of 18-55, 56-69 and 70-plus years, and those subgroups contained roughly 150, 30 and 60 TCR-sequenced participants, respectively. A total of approximately 230 trial participants underwent TCR sequencing, of whom about 210 received two doses of AZD1222 and about 25 received two doses of the MenACWY control vaccine.

The meaning of the sample's time point label: baseline before first vaccination. The vaccinee samples were drawn from two UK trials, COV001 and COV002, one of which was a single-blind randomized controlled phase 2/3 trial testing AZD1222 (ChAdOx1 nCoV-19) in healthy adults. Trial participant PBMC samples were collected at day 0 and day 28 after the second dose for TCRbeta chain sequencing. V was cut back by 7 bases and J by 4 bases, leaving a gap of 7 bases between them. The CDR3 goes from the cysteine to the phenylalanine over 12 residues. The entry retains the CDR3 DNA only, 36 bases that are in frame from base 1. Taken from the germline V gene (reference sequence), the CDR1 and CDR2 loops are MNHEY and SMNVEV. The CDR3 regions of human TCRbeta chains were subjected to immunosequencing. Per the authors' processing: Repertoire TCRs were matched against a reference library of SARS-CoV-2-specific TCRs generated with the MIRA antigen-specificity platform. Breadth meant the fraction of unique TCRs that were SARS-CoV-2-associated, whereas depth meant the fraction of total T cells that were SARS-CoV-2-associated. Using the MIRA data, each spike-specific TCR was mapped to the spike region that the TCR reacts to and placed in a CD4 or CD8 class. Log10-transformed breadth and depth values were compared by one-way ANOVA with Sidak's multiple comparisons tests. The table comes from immuneACCESS by way of TCRdb, which keeps in-frame sequences with V and J called. Part of the clones is missing from these tables; in studies checked, under half for an unresolved V gene and the rest for unknown reasons. That table gives V, J and clone size, and the DNA gave D and trimming. In this sample the table shows about 120,000 clones, 75% to 90% of which occur a single time. 2% to 3% of the sample is in the top ten clones.

On the study overall, not on this receptor specifically: In the small 56-69-year group, the increase in depth fell short of significance, most likely because of low power. Conclusions about previously exposed vaccinees were limited because only six AZD1222 recipients were SARS-CoV-2 seropositive at baseline. Reportedly, almost half of the unique spike-specific TCRs recognized epitopes lying outside the regions that are mutated in the B.1.351 and B.1.1.7 variants. Vaccine-associated CD4 TCRs spanned the whole spike protein, with dominant responses in regions 160-218 and 743-854. Most participants were white British and females outnumbered males, and the authors suggested that clonal diversity may have been underestimated. After two AZD1222 doses, both the breadth and the depth of spike-specific TCRs were significantly higher than at day 0 and than in MenACWY recipients. Because no day 14 peak-response samples were available, the repertoires could be characterized only after the peak T cell response.

The V and J genes are TRBV27 and TRBJ2-2; no D segment can be confidently identified. This TCR was recovered from an adult in good health. Source: peripheral blood, taken on day 0 of AZD1222 vaccination. The DNA sequence is as follows: TGTGCCAGCAAATCGTTCACCGGGGAGCTGTTTTTT. This yields the protein CASKSFTGELFF.